What follows is one T cell receptor beta chain and its context. Its antigen remains unidentified. This CDR3 contains 15 residues. V shed 1 base and J shed 6 bases, with 14 bases lying between them. The V gene's germline CDR1 is LNHNV and CDR2 YYDKDF (reference sequence). This sample was taken from a study of T-cell memory formation after mild COVID-19. It was 5'RACE with constant-segment primers that produced the TCR alpha and TCR beta cDNA libraries, which carried sample barcodes and UMIs. One entry per CDR3 protein results from TCRdb running MiXCR on the 5' RACE reads. This sample has 450,000 to 650,000 distinct CDR3 sequences, with just over 20% found just once. Notes on the study in general: Contracting CD4+ clones were located mainly in CM and EM, and CD8+ clones in EMRA. Cross-reactive memory appears to have joined, as suggested by some responding clones showing up in pre-infection memory.

This chain connects TRBV15 to TRBJ2-3; D not resolved. This clonotype originated in an adult woman who had mild COVID-19 (a few samples of this study predate the infection). Cell type and time point are not known. The source material was PBMCs or a T cell subset sorted from them (not recorded which). CDR3 residues: CATSRGGSNPDTQYF. The CDR3 DNA reads as TGTGCCACCAGCAGAGGGGGTAGCAATCCGGATACGCAGTATTTT.